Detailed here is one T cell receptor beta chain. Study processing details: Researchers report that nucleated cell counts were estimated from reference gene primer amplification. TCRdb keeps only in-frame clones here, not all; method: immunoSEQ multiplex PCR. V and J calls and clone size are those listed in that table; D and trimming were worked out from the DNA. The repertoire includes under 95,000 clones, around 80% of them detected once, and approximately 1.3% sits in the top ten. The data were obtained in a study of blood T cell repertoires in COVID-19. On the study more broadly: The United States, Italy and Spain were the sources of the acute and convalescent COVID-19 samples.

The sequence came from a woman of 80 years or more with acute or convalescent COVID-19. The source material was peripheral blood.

CDR3 coding DNA: TGTGCCAGCAGCCAAAGCCAGGGTACGGGCCGCGATACGCAGTATTTT. It specifies CASSQSQGTGRDTQYF. The chain combines TRBV4-2 with TRBJ2-3; possibly TRBD1 for D (5 bases). This CDR3 is 16 amino acids long. Trimming removed 2 bases at V and 6 bases at J, with 18 bases between. Germline CDR1 LGHNA, CDR2 YNFKEQ.